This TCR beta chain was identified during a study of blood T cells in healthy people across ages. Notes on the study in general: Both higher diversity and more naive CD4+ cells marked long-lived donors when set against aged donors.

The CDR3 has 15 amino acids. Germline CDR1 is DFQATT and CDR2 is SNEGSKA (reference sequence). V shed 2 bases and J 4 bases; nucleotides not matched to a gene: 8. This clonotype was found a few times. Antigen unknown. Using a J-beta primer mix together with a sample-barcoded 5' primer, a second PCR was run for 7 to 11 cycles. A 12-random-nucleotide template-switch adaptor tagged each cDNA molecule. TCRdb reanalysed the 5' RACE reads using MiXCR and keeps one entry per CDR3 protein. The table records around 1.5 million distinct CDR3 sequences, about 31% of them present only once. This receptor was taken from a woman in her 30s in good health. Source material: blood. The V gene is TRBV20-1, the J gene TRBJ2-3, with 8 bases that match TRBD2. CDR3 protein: CSARNGGVLSDTQYF. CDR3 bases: TGCAGTGCTAGAAACGGGGGGGTGTTGTCAGATACGCAGTATTTT.